A selection of T cell receptor beta chains follows, all from one sample in a study of blood T cell repertoires in COVID-19. The table came from immunoSEQ multiplex PCR; TCRdb's copy has only in-frame clones and leaves some out. This sample has under 250,000 clones, with around 86% found just once. Sequencing was performed on PBMCs or T cells enriched from blood (not recorded which). These receptor sequences come from a woman between 50 and 59 years old with acute COVID-19. CDR3s include the opening cysteine and the closing phenylalanine or tryptophan. D genes are given only for firm matches. Part of the rows lack a size; the others show once, few, many or a class for expanded clones.

DNA: TGTGCCAGCAGTTCCTGGACAGGGACCAACTATGGCTACACCTTC
CDR3: CASSSWTGTNYGYTF
J: TRBJ1-2
V: TRBV6-2/TRBV6-3
D: TRBD1
size: .

DNA: TGCAGCGTGATTACAATATTCTACGAGCAGTACTTC
CDR3: CSVITIFYEQYF
J: TRBJ2-7
V: TRBV29-1
D: .
size: .

DNA: TGTGCCTGGAGTCTCTCCGGGCCCCAGCATTTT
CDR3: CAWSLSGPQHF
J: TRBJ1-5
V: TRBV30
D: .
size: .

DNA: TGTGCCAGCAGGGGAGGGGGTTATAGCAATCAGCCCCAGCATTTT
CDR3: CASRGGGYSNQPQHF
J: TRBJ1-5
V: TRBV6-5
D: .
size: .

DNA: TGTGCCAGCAGTTTATCAATTGGGCGTCAGCCCCAGCATTTT
CDR3: CASSLSIGRQPQHF
J: TRBJ1-5
V: TRBV27
D: .
size: few

DNA: TGTGCCAGCAGCATGGAGGGGGAGCAGTACTTC
CDR3: CASSMEGEQYF
J: TRBJ2-7
V: TRBV12-3/TRBV12-4
D: .
size: .

DNA: TGTGCCAGTGAAAACTCCGGACTAGGCGGTACGCAGTATTTT
CDR3: CASENSGLGGTQYF
J: TRBJ2-3
V: TRBV19
D: TRBD2
size: .

DNA: TGTGCCAGTAGTCCGGGACAGGGGTGGGAGACCCAGTACTTC
CDR3: CASSPGQGWETQYF
J: TRBJ2-5
V: TRBV19
D: TRBD1
size: .

DNA: TGTGCCAGCAGCGAACAGGGAAGAGGCTCACCCCTCCACTTT
CDR3: CASSEQGRGSPLHF
J: TRBJ1-6
V: TRBV6-2/TRBV6-3
D: .
size: few

DNA: TGTGCCAGCAGCCGACGGGGGGGCGACCAAGAGACCCAGTACTTC
CDR3: CASSRRGGDQETQYF
J: TRBJ2-5
V: TRBV7-6
D: TRBD2
size: .

DNA: TGCGCCAGCAGGTCACTAGCGGGAAATGAGCAGTTCTTC
CDR3: CASRSLAGNEQFF
J: TRBJ2-1
V: TRBV5-1
D: TRBD2
size: few

DNA: TGTGCCAGCAGTTCAACAGGACAGGCCCCAACTGAAGCTTTCTTT
CDR3: CASSSTGQAPTEAFF
J: TRBJ1-1
V: TRBV28
D: TRBD1
size: .

DNA: TGTGCCAGCAGGGGAGGCGGCGAAAGCTCCTACAATGAGCAGTTCTTC
CDR3: CASRGGGESSYNEQFF
J: TRBJ2-1
V: TRBV7-2
D: .
size: .

DNA: TGCGCCAGCAGCCAAGGAGACAGAGATTCCTACGAGCAGTACTTC
CDR3: CASSQGDRDSYEQYF
J: TRBJ2-7
V: TRBV4-3
D: .
size: .

DNA: TGCGCCAGCAGCCTACAATCCGGGACAATTAATGAAAAACTGTTTTTT
CDR3: CASSLQSGTINEKLFF
J: TRBJ1-4
V: TRBV4-1
D: .
size: .

DNA: TGTGCCTGGAGTGTACTAAGCGGGAGGGTGTACAATGAGCAGTTCTTC
CDR3: CAWSVLSGRVYNEQFF
J: TRBJ2-1
V: TRBV30
D: TRBD2
size: .

DNA: TGTGCCAGCAGTCACAGAGGGGGCAATGAGCAGTTCTTC
CDR3: CASSHRGGNEQFF
J: TRBJ2-1
V: TRBV12-3/TRBV12-4
D: .
size: .

DNA: TGTGCCAGCTCCCCGCCACAGGGATTCTCGAACACTGAAGCTTTCTTT
CDR3: CASSPPQGFSNTEAFF
J: TRBJ1-1
V: TRBV18
D: .
size: .

DNA: TGTGCCAGCAGTCCCCTATGGACAGGGCCGGACACCGGGGAGCTGTTTTTT
CDR3: CASSPLWTGPDTGELFF
J: TRBJ2-2
V: TRBV28
D: TRBD1
size: .

DNA: TGTGCCAGCAGTTACCGGACAGGGGGACTTCGGTATGGCTACACCTTC
CDR3: CASSYRTGGLRYGYTF
J: TRBJ1-2
V: TRBV6-2/TRBV6-3
D: TRBD1
size: .

DNA: TGTGCCAGCAGTGAACAGGGTACCAATGAAAAACTGTTTTTT
CDR3: CASSEQGTNEKLFF
J: TRBJ1-4
V: TRBV6-1
D: .
size: .

DNA: TGTGCCAGCAGCTTGGATCCGGGAGGAAGGGACACTGAAGCTTTCTTT
CDR3: CASSLDPGGRDTEAFF
J: TRBJ1-1
V: TRBV5-4
D: .
size: few

DNA: TGTGCCAGCAGTGAAGTCGGGACAGGGAGGTATAACTATGGCTACACCTTC
CDR3: CASSEVGTGRYNYGYTF
J: TRBJ1-2
V: TRBV6-1
D: TRBD1
size: .

DNA: TGTGCCAGCAGCCGCCCCCTTGGACTAGCGGGAGGGAACTCTGGGGCCAACGTCCTGACTTTC
CDR3: CASSRPLGLAGGNSGANVLTF
J: TRBJ2-6
V: TRBV28
D: TRBD2
size: .

DNA: TGTGCCAGCTCACCCGTTCCGACAGGGGTAAATTCACCCCTCCACTTT
CDR3: CASSPVPTGVNSPLHF
J: TRBJ1-6
V: TRBV18
D: TRBD1
size: .

DNA: TGTGCCACCAGTGACAGACAGGGGAACACTGAAGCTTTCTTT
CDR3: CATSDRQGNTEAFF
J: TRBJ1-1
V: TRBV24-1
D: TRBD1
size: .

DNA: TGTGCCAGCAGCTTGGGGGGACGGGAGACCCAGTACTTC
CDR3: CASSLGGRETQYF
J: TRBJ2-5
V: TRBV28
D: .
size: .

DNA: TGCGCCAGCAGCCCTTGGGGGGGGCTCGAGATAAACAATGAGCAGTTCTTC
CDR3: CASSPWGGLEINNEQFF
J: TRBJ2-1
V: TRBV5-1
D: .
size: .

DNA: TGTGCCAGCAGTGGATCAGGGGTACCGCAAGAGACCCAGTACTTC
CDR3: CASSGSGVPQETQYF
J: TRBJ2-5
V: TRBV2
D: .
size: .

DNA: TGTGCCATCAGTGCGGGGGAGTCAGATACGCAGTATTTT
CDR3: CAISAGESDTQYF
J: TRBJ2-3
V: TRBV10-3
D: .
size: .

DNA: TGTGCCAGCAGCCAAGATCCGACTAGCGGCCTGCAGTACTTC
CDR3: CASSQDPTSGLQYF
J: TRBJ2-7
V: TRBV3-1/TRBV3-2
D: TRBD2
size: .

DNA: TGTGCCAGCAGCTTAGGTTCGGGGGGTTGGTCTGAAGCTTTCTTT
CDR3: CASSLGSGGWSEAFF
J: TRBJ1-1
V: TRBV7-9
D: .
size: .

DNA: TGCGCCAGCAGTGGGGGAGGGGGAATGAATACGCAGTATTTT
CDR3: CASSGGGGMNTQYF
J: TRBJ2-3
V: TRBV4-1
D: .
size: .

DNA: TGTGCCAGCAGTGCTCGTGCCAGGACAGTTCCCGGGGAGCTGTTTTTT
CDR3: CASSARARTVPGELFF
J: TRBJ2-2
V: TRBV6-1
D: .
size: .

DNA: TGTGCCAGCAGTCAGACATCCCCCTCCGGGCAGTACTTC
CDR3: CASSQTSPSGQYF
J: TRBJ2-7
V: TRBV6-2/TRBV6-3
D: .
size: .

DNA: TGTGCCAGCAGCCCAGCGGGTAGTCGCTGGGGTGAGCAGTTCTTC
CDR3: CASSPAGSRWGEQFF
J: TRBJ2-1
V: TRBV25-1
D: .
size: .

DNA: TGTGCCAGCAGCTTAAACAGTGCCCTGAACGAGCAGTACTTC
CDR3: CASSLNSALNEQYF
J: TRBJ2-7
V: TRBV7-8
D: .
size: .

DNA: TGTGCCAGCAGTTTGAAGAGGGAGACTGGCTACACCTTC
CDR3: CASSLKRETGYTF
J: TRBJ1-2
V: TRBV12-3/TRBV12-4
D: .
size: .

DNA: TGTGCCATCACCTTCCTTGGGGCTAGCGGGGGGGTGTGGCAGTTCTTC
CDR3: CAITFLGASGGVWQFF
J: TRBJ2-1
V: TRBV10-3
D: TRBD2
size: .

DNA: TGTGCCAGCAGCTTAGGGACAGGGAGTTCCACCGGGGAGCTGTTTTTT
CDR3: CASSLGTGSSTGELFF
J: TRBJ2-2
V: TRBV7-9
D: TRBD1
size: .

DNA: TGTGCCAGCAGCTTGCATAGCGAGGGATTCGCTAGCGGGAGCCACGAGCAGTACTTC
CDR3: CASSLHSEGFASGSHEQYF
J: TRBJ2-7
V: TRBV11-2
D: TRBD2
size: .

DNA: TGTGCCAGCAGAGCTACTAGCGGAACCTACAATGAGCAGTTCTTC
CDR3: CASRATSGTYNEQFF
J: TRBJ2-1
V: TRBV2
D: TRBD2
size: .

DNA: TGTGCCAGCAGTTCTCTAGGGACAGGGAAAGAGACCCAGTACTTC
CDR3: CASSSLGTGKETQYF
J: TRBJ2-5
V: TRBV28
D: TRBD1
size: .

DNA: TGCAGCGCAAATGCCGGGGGACAGGGCTTAGCCAAAAACATTCAGTACTTC
CDR3: CSANAGGQGLAKNIQYF
J: TRBJ2-4
V: TRBV29-1
D: TRBD1
size: .

DNA: TGCGCCAGCAGCCAAGTAGGTGGGCAGGGGGCAAGGGAGCAGTACTTC
CDR3: CASSQVGGQGAREQYF
J: TRBJ2-7
V: TRBV4-1
D: TRBD1
size: .

DNA: TGTGCCAGCAGTTCGTCACCCCCTCAGGAAAAACTGTTTTTT
CDR3: CASSSSPPQEKLFF
J: TRBJ1-4
V: TRBV6-5
D: .
size: .

DNA: TGTGCCATCAGTGATATAGGGGGCAGTTATGGCTACACCTTC
CDR3: CAISDIGGSYGYTF
J: TRBJ1-2
V: TRBV10-3
D: TRBD1
size: .

DNA: TGTGCCAGCAGCTTAGTCGGGGGGCAGGGCACAGATACGCAGTATTTT
CDR3: CASSLVGGQGTDTQYF
J: TRBJ2-3
V: TRBV7-6
D: .
size: .

DNA: TGTGCCAGCAGCCAGACCGGGCAGGGTGGTTATCAGCCCCAGCATTTT
CDR3: CASSQTGQGGYQPQHF
J: TRBJ1-5
V: TRBV7-8
D: .
size: .

DNA: TGTGCCAGCAGCCAAGAAGGGCAGCGGTCACCCCTCCACTTT
CDR3: CASSQEGQRSPLHF
J: TRBJ1-6
V: TRBV14
D: .
size: few

DNA: TGTGCCAGCAGCTTAGGTCCGGGTGATCAGCCCCAGCATTTT
CDR3: CASSLGPGDQPQHF
J: TRBJ1-5
V: TRBV7-2
D: .
size: .

DNA: TGTGCCAGCAGCCTAAACAATGAGCAGTTCTTC
CDR3: CASSLNNEQFF
J: TRBJ2-1
V: TRBV11-3
D: .
size: few

DNA: TGTGCCAGCAGCTTGATAGAGGGGGGCACAGATACGCAGTATTTT
CDR3: CASSLIEGGTDTQYF
J: TRBJ2-3
V: TRBV5-5
D: .
size: .